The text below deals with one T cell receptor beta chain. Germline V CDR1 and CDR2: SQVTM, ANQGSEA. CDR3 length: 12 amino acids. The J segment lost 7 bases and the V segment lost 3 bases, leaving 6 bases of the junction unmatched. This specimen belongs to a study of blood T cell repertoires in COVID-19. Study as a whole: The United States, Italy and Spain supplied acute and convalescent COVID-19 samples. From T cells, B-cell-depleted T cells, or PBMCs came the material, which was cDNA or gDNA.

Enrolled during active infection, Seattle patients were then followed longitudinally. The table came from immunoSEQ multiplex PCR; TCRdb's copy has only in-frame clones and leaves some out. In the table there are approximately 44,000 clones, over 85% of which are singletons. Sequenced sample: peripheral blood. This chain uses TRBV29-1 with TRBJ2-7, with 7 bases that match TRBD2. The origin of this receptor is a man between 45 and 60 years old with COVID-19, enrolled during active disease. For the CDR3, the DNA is TGCAGCGTTGATCTTCGGGGAGGGGAGCAGTACTTC. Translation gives CSVDLRGGEQYF.